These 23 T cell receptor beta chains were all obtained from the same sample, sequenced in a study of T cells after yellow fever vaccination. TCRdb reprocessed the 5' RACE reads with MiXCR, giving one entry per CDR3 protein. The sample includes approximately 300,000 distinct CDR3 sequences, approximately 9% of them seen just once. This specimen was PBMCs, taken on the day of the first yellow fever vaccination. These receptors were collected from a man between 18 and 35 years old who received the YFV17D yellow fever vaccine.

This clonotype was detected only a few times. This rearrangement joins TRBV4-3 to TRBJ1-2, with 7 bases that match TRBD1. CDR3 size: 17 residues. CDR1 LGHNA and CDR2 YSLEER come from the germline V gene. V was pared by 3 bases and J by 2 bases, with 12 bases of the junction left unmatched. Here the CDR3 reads CASSHSFRDSINYGYTF. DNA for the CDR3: TGCGCCAGCAGCCATTCATTCCGGGACAGTATAAACTATGGCTACACCTTC.

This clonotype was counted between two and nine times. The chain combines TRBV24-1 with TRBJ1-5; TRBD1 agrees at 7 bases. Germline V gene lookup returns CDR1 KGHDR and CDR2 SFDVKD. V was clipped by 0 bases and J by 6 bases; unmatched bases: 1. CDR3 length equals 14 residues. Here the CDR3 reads CATSDLDRVQPQHF. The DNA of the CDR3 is TGTGCCACCAGTGATTTGGACAGGGTTCAGCCCCAGCATTTT.

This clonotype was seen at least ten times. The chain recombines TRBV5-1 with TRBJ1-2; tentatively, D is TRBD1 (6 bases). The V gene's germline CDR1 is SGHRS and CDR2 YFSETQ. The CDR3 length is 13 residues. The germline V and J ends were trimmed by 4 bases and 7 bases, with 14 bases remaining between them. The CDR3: CASSEATGLGYTF. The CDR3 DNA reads TGCGCCAGCAGCGAAGCTACAGGGCTTGGCTACACCTTC.

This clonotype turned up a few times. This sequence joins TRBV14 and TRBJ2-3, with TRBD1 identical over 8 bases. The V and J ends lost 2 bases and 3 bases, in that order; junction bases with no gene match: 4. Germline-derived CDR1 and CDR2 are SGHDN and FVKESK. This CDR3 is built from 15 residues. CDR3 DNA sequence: TGTGCCAGCAGCCAATCGCAGGGGGCGACAGATACGCAGTATTTT. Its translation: CASSQSQGATDTQYF.

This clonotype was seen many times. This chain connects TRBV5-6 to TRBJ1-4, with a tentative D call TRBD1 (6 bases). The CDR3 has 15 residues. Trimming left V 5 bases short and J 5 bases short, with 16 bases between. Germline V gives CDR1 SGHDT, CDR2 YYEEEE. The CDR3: CASSGGTSFNEKLFF. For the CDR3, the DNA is TGTGCCAGCAGTGGAGGGACATCCTTCAATGAAAAACTGTTTTTT. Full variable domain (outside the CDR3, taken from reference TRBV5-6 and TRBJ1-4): DAGVTQSPTHLIKTRGQQVTLRCSPKSGHDTVSWYQQALGQGPQFIFQYYEEEERQRGNFPDRFSGHQFPNYSSELNVNALLLGDSALYLCASSGGTSFNEKLFFGSGTQLSVL.

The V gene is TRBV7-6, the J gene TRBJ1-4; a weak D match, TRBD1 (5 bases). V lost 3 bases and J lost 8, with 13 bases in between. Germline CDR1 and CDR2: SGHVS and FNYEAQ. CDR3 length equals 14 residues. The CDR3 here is CASSLARSGEKLFF. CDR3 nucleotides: TGTGCCAGCAGCTTGGCACGGTCAGGGGAAAAACTGTTTTTT.

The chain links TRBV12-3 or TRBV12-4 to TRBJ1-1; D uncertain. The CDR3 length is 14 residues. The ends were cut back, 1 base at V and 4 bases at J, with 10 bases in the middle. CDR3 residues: CASSLGSQSTEAFF. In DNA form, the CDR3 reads TGTGCCAGCAGTTTAGGGAGTCAGAGCACTGAAGCTTTCTTT.

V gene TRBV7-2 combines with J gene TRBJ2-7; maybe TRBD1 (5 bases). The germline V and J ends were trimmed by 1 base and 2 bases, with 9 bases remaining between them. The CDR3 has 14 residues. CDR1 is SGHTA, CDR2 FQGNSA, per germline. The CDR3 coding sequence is TGTGCCAGCAGCTTAGGTCCGACAGCCTACGAGCAGTACTTC. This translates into CASSLGPTAYEQYF.

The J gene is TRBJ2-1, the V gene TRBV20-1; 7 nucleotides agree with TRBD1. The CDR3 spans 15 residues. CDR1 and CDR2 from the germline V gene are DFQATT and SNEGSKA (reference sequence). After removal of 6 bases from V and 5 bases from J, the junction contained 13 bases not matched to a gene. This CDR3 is CSAPWASQGDNEQFF. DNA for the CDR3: TGCAGTGCCCCTTGGGCTTCCCAGGGGGACAATGAGCAGTTCTTC.

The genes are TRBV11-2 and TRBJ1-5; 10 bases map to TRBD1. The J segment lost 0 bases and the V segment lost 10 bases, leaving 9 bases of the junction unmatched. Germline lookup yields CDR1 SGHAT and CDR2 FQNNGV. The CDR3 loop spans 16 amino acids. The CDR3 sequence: CATSDRGKGSNQPQHF. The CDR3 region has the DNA TGTGCCACCTCGGACAGGGGGAAGGGTAGCAATCAGCCCCAGCATTTT.

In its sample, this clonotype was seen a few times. The CDR3 coding sequence is TGCAGTGCTAGAACAGGGCCGAACTATGGCTACACCTTC. This gives the protein CSARTGPNYGYTF. V usage is TRBV20-1 and J usage is TRBJ1-2, with D possibly matching TRBD1 (6 bases). Germline loops: CDR1 DFQATT, CDR2 SNEGSKA (reference sequence). The V end lost 2 bases, the J end lost 2 bases, and 9 bases lay between the germline ends. The CDR3 has 13 residues.

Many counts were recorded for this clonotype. The CDR3 here is CASSQGQGSSGNTIYF. Written as DNA, the CDR3 is TGTGCCAGCAGCCAAGGACAGGGGAGCTCTGGAAACACCATATATTTT. The chain employs TRBV4-2 and TRBJ1-3; the match to TRBD1 covers 8 bases. The germline V gene has CDR1 LGHNA and CDR2 YNFKEQ. This CDR3 region has 16 residues. The ends lost 1 base at V and 0 bases at J; junction bases unmatched: 2.

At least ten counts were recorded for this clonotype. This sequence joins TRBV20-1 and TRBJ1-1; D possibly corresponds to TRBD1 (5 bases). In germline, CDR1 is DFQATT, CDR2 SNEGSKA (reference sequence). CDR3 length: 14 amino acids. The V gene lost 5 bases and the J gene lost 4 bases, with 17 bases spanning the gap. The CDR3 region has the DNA TGCAGTGCTTCGAGCCACGGGGGGGGCACTGAAGCTTTCTTT. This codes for CSASSHGGGTEAFF.

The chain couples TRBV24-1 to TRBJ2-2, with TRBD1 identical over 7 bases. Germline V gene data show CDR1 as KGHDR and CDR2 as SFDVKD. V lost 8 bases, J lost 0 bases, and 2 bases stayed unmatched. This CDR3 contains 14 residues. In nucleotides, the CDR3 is TGTGCCACCATGACAGGGCCGAACACCGGGGAGCTGTTTTTT. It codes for CATMTGPNTGELFF.

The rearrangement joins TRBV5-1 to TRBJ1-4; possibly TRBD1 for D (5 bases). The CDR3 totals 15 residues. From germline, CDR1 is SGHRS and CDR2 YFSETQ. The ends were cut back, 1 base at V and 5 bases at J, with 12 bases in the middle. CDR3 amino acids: CASSLLAAGNEKLFF. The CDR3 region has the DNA TGCGCCAGCAGCTTGCTTGCGGCAGGGAATGAAAAACTGTTTTTT. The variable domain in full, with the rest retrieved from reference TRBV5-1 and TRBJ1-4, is KAGVTQTPRYLIKTRGQQVTLSCSPISGHRSVSWYQQTPGQGLQFLFEYFSETQRNKGNFPGRFSGRQFSNSRSEMNVSTLELGDSALYLCASSLLAAGNEKLFFGSGTQLSVL.

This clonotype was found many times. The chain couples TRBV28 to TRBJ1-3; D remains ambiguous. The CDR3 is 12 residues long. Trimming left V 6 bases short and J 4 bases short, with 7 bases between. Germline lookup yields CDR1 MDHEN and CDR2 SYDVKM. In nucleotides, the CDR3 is TGTGCCAGCAGCTTTCCAGGAAACACCATATATTTT. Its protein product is CASSFPGNTIYF.

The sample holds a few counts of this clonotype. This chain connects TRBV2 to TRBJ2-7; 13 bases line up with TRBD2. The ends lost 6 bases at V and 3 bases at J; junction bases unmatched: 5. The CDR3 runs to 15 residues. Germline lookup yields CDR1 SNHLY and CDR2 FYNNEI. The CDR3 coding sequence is TGTGCCAGCAGCGAGGGACTAGCGGGGTTCTACGAGCAGTACGTC. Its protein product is CASSEGLAGFYEQYV.

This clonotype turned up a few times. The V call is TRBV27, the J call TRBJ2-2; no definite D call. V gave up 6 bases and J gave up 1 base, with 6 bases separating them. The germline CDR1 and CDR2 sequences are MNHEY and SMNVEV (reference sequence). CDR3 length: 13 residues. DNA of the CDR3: TGTGCCAGCAGCCACAGGAACACCGGGGAGCTGTTTTTT. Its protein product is CASSHRNTGELFF.

CDR3 residues: CASSPGGRVTDTQYF. CDR3 DNA sequence: TGTGCCAGCAGCCCAGGGGGGCGGGTCACAGATACGCAGTATTTT. The rearrangement joins TRBV7-3 to TRBJ2-3; tentative D call: TRBD1 (7 bases). CDR1 SGHTA and CDR2 FQGTGA come from the germline V gene. The CDR3 consists of 15 residues. V was pared by 5 bases and J by 2 bases, with 14 bases between.

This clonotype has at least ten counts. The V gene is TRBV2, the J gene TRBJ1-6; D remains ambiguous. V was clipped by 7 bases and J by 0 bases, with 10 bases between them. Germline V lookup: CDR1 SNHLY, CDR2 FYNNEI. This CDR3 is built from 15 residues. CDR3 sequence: CASNPPPSYNSPLHF. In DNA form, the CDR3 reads TGTGCCAGCAATCCACCTCCCTCCTATAATTCACCCCTCCACTTT.

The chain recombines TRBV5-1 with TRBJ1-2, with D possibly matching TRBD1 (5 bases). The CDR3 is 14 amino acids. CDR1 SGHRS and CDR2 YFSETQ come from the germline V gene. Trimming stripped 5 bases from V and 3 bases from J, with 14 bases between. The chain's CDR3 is CASSHRDRDYGYTF. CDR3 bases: TGCGCCAGCAGTCACCGGGACCGCGACTATGGCTACACCTTC.

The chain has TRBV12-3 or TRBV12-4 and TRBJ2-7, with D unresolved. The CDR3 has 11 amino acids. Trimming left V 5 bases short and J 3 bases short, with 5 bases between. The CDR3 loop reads CASSVGYEQYV. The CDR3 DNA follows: TGTGCCAGCAGTGTGGGCTACGAGCAGTACGTC.

CDR3 protein: CASSLGDRVQPQHF. CDR3 DNA: TGTGCCAGCAGCTTGGGCGACAGGGTCCAGCCCCAGCATTTT. The chain is built from TRBV5-8 and TRBJ1-5; 7 nucleotides agree with TRBD1. The CDR3 totals 14 residues. Germline loops: CDR1 SGHTS, CDR2 YDEGEE. Losses at the gene ends were 0 bases for V and 7 bases for J; bases not matched to a gene: 4. Combining the CDR3 with reference TRBV5-8 and TRBJ1-5 gives the whole variable domain EAGVTQSPTHLIKTRGQQATLRCSPISGHTSVYWYQQALGLGLQFLLWYDEGEERNRGNFPPRFSGRQFPNYSSELNVNALELEDSALYLCASSLGDRVQPQHFGDGTRLSIL.